The next 10 T cell receptor beta chains were all read from a single sample in a study of post-analysis software for immune sequencing data. Overall study results and limits: Higher frequency in patients than in controls was seen for roughly five TRBV segments, with TRBV5-6, TRBV5-1 and TRBV20-1 among them.

TCR beta libraries were prepared from cDNA with unique molecular identifiers. TCRdb independently ran MiXCR on the PCR reads; one entry per CDR3 protein. Of some 370,000 distinct CDR3 sequences in the sample, approximately 33% are singletons; the top ten hold 13%. Their specific antigens are unknown. The sequenced sample was blood. The receptors come from a girl between 5 and 17 years old with multiple sclerosis.

This rearrangement joins TRBV7-2 to TRBJ2-3; 10 bases line up with TRBD2. Germline CDR1 and CDR2: SGHTA and FQGNSA. V lost 4 bases and J lost 8; bases outside the gene matches: 3. The CDR3 runs 13 residues. Here the CDR3 DNA reads TGTGCCAGCAGCTCGAGCGGGGGGGCTACGCAGTATTTT. Residues: CASSSSGGATQYF. The entire variable domain, with the rest obtained from reference TRBV7-2 and TRBJ2-3, is as follows: GAGVSQSPSNKVTEKGKDVELRCDPISGHTALYWYRQSLGQGLEFLIYFQGNSAPDKSGLPSDRFSAERTGGSVSTLTIQRTQQEDSAVYLCASSSSGGATQYFGPGTRLTVL.

The J gene is TRBJ2-2, the V gene TRBV20-1; maybe TRBD1 (5 bases). This CDR3 contains 13 residues. Per the germline V gene, CDR1 is DFQATT and CDR2 is SNEGSKA (reference sequence). V was pared by 5 bases and J by 4 bases, with 11 bases between. The CDR3 reads CSARQIITGELFF. The CDR3 DNA reads TGCAGTGCTCGACAGATAATCACCGGGGAGCTGTTTTTT.

This clonotype occurred many times. V and J are TRBV7-3 and TRBJ2-7; a possible D gene is TRBD2 (7 bases). Per the germline V gene, CDR1 is SGHTA and CDR2 is FQGTGA. CDR3 length: 14 residues. V was pared by 3 bases and J by 2 bases, with 11 bases between. CDR3 in DNA: TGTGCCAGCAGCTTCGGGGGGCCGACCTACGAGCAGTACTTC. Translating gives CASSFGGPTYEQYF.

This chain connects TRBV3-1 to TRBJ1-2, with D unclear. V was cut by 4 bases and J by 1 base, with 13 bases left in between. Germline lookup yields CDR1 LGHDT and CDR2 YNNKEL (reference sequence). The CDR3 runs to 15 residues. CDR3 residues: CASSRNWEGNYGYTF. The CDR3 bases are TGTGCCAGCAGCCGAAATTGGGAGGGTAACTATGGCTACACCTTC. The full variable domain, its missing parts supplied by reference TRBV3-1 and TRBJ1-2, is DTAVSQTPKYLVTQMGNDKSIKCEQNLGHDTMYWYKQDSKKFLKIMFSYNNKELIINETVPNRFSPKSPDKAHLNLHINSLELGDSAVYFCASSRNWEGNYGYTFGSGTRLTVV.

V gene TRBV7-8 combines with J gene TRBJ2-1; TRBD2 might be the D (6 bases). The V gene lost 5 bases and the J gene lost 12 bases, with 11 bases spanning the gap. This CDR3 spans 11 amino acids. The germline gives CDR1 SGHVS, CDR2 FQNEAQ. The CDR3 here is CASSLRGGQFF. CDR3 sequence (DNA): TGTGCCAGCAGCCTACGGGGAGGGCAGTTCTTC.

The chain combines TRBV7-9 with TRBJ2-7; tentative D call: TRBD1 (6 bases). The germline V gene encodes CDR1 SEHNR and CDR2 FQNEAQ (reference sequence). The V end lost 6 bases, the J end lost 3 bases, and 12 bases lay between the germline ends. This CDR3 is 13 amino acids long. DNA for the CDR3: TGTGCCAGCAGACCAGAGGGGGTCTACGAGCAGTACTTC. As protein: CASRPEGVYEQYF.

The chain recombines TRBV4-2 with TRBJ1-4; D gene unclear. The V end lost 4 bases, the J end lost 4 bases, and 16 bases lay between the germline ends. The CDR3 extends over 16 amino acids. The V gene's germline CDR1 is LGHNA and CDR2 YNFKEQ. The CDR3 coding sequence is TGTGCCAGCAGCCGAGGGCCGGAGGGCATTAATGAAAAACTGTTTTTT. This gives the protein CASSRGPEGINEKLFF.

The rearrangement uses TRBV7-8 and TRBJ2-4; 10 nucleotides agree with TRBD1. Germline V gene data show CDR1 as SGHVS and CDR2 as FQNEAQ. This CDR3 has 19 amino acids. The ends lost 5 bases at V and 0 bases at J; junction bases unmatched: 13. The CDR3 spells CASSARQGAAPLAKNIQYF. The CDR3 nucleotides read TGTGCCAGCAGCGCGAGACAGGGGGCCGCTCCATTAGCCAAAAACATTCAGTACTTC. Supplemented by reference TRBV7-8 and TRBJ2-4, the full variable domain reads GAGVSQSPRYKVAKRGQDVALRCDPISGHVSLFWYQQALGQGPEFLTYFQNEAQLDKSGLPSDRFFAERPEGSVSTLKIQRTQQEDSAVYLCASSARQGAAPLAKNIQYFGAGTRLSVL.

The V and J genes are TRBV12-3 or TRBV12-4 and TRBJ2-5; D unresolved. CDR3 length: 16 residues. Trimming stripped 3 bases from V and 2 bases from J, with 16 bases between. The CDR3 spells CASSFPDQGIQETQYF. CDR3 in DNA: TGTGCCAGCAGTTTCCCCGATCAAGGAATACAAGAGACCCAGTACTTC.

The chain has TRBV11-2 and TRBJ2-5; D is unresolved. The CDR3 sequence is 12 residues long. CDR1 is SGHAT, CDR2 FQNNGV, per germline. V lost 5 bases and J 13 bases, leaving 17 bases between the germline ends. The CDR3 reads CASSPRPRMVYF. The CDR3, as DNA: TGTGCCAGCAGCCCGAGACCTCGTATGGTGTACTTC.